The 28 T cell receptor beta chains in this list originate from one sample, sequenced in a study of Graves' ophthalmopathy and Graves' hyperthyroidism. Amplification of TCR beta CDR3 regions used RNA transcripts. RT-PCR with HTBI primers came first, then second-round multiplex PCR. TCRdb ran MiXCR on the multiplex PCR reads and lists one entry per CDR3 protein. The top ten clones hold about 7% of a sample with 350,000 to 400,000 distinct CDR3 sequences, less than 20% of them seen once. Material: peripheral blood. The receptors were gathered from a young woman with stable Graves' hyperthyroidism.

The sample holds many counts of this clonotype. This sequence joins TRBV12-3 or TRBV12-4 and TRBJ1-1, with D perhaps matching TRBD1 (6 bases). This CDR3 is 12 amino acids long. Trimming pared 7 bases from V and 4 bases from J, leaving 10 bases between. In nucleotides, the CDR3 is TGTGCCAGCATGACCAGGGGCACTGAAGCTTTCTTT. As protein: CASMTRGTEAFF.

In this sample, this clonotype turned up many times. The chain is built from TRBV4-1 and TRBJ1-2, with a possible D match to TRBD1 (5 bases). The CDR3 totals 15 residues. The V gene's germline CDR1 is MGHRA and CDR2 YSYEKL. Between the trimmed V and J ends, which lost 2 bases and 1 base, there was a span of 11 bases. In DNA, the CDR3 is TGCGCCAGCAGCCAAAATCAGGGCCTTAACTATGGCTACACCTTC. It yields the protein CASSQNQGLNYGYTF.

Many counts were recorded for this clonotype. This chain connects TRBV6-2 or TRBV6-3 to TRBJ2-7, with D possibly matching TRBD2 (6 bases). The germline CDR1 and CDR2 sequences are MNHEY and SVGEGT. V was pared by 7 bases and J by 3 bases, with 13 bases between. The CDR3 covers 13 residues. The CDR3 is CASTSTGGYEQYF. For the CDR3, the DNA is TGTGCCAGCACGTCTACCGGGGGCTACGAGCAGTACTTC.

This clonotype occurred many times. CDR3 DNA sequence: TGTGCCAGCAGTGGGTACAGGGGGCAGGACTATGGCTACACCTTC. Translation gives CASSGYRGQDYGYTF. The rearrangement joins TRBV27 to TRBJ1-2; TRBD1 aligns across 9 bases. CDR1 is MNHEY, CDR2 SMNVEV, per germline (reference sequence). Losses at the gene ends were 5 bases for V and 3 bases for J; bases not matched to a gene: 7. The length of the CDR3 is 15 residues.

This clonotype was seen at least ten times. J is TRBJ2-7 and V is TRBV13; 10 bases are a match to TRBD2. The CDR3 consists of 18 residues. Losses at the gene ends were 4 bases for V and 4 bases for J; bases not matched to a gene: 16. From germline, CDR1 is PRHDT and CDR2 FYEKMQ (reference sequence). The CDR3 coding sequence is TGTGCCAGCAGCTCAATCGCTAGCGGGGGCCGGGCTTTTTACGAGCAGTACTTC. Translated: CASSSIASGGRAFYEQYF. Using reference TRBV13 and TRBJ2-7 for the parts outside the CDR3, the full variable domain is AAGVIQSPRHLIKEKRETATLKCYPIPRHDTVYWYQQGPGQDPQFLISFYEKMQSDKGSIPDRFSAQQFSDYHSELNMSSLELGDSALYFCASSSIASGGRAFYEQYFGPGTRLTVT.

This clonotype occurred a few times. V usage is TRBV3-1 and J usage is TRBJ1-1, with 8 bases matching TRBD1. V lost 0 bases to trimming and J lost 3 bases; unmatched junction nucleotides: 15. There are 19 residues in the CDR3. Per germline, CDR1 LGHDT and CDR2 YNNKEL (reference sequence). The chain's CDR3 is CASSQERPKRTGKYTEAFF. The CDR3 DNA follows: TGTGCCAGCAGCCAAGAGAGACCTAAAAGGACAGGGAAGTACACTGAAGCTTTCTTT. Variable domain in full (rest from reference TRBV3-1 and TRBJ1-1): DTAVSQTPKYLVTQMGNDKSIKCEQNLGHDTMYWYKQDSKKFLKIMFSYNNKELIINETVPNRFSPKSPDKAHLNLHINSLELGDSAVYFCASSQERPKRTGKYTEAFFGQGTRLTVV.

The chain combines TRBV6-1 with TRBJ2-5; D gene uncertain. The V and J ends lost 8 bases and 4 bases respectively, with 17 bases between them. Germline V gives CDR1 MNHNS, CDR2 SASEGT. The CDR3 spans 14 residues. This CDR3 is CASWRSRSGETQYF. CDR3 DNA sequence: TGTGCCAGCTGGCGGAGCCGGTCCGGAGAGACCCAGTACTTC.

This clonotype was seen at least ten times. The gene calls are TRBV29-1 and TRBJ1-2; D gene uncertain. Trimming left V 0 bases short and J 6 bases short, with 8 bases between. CDR1 and CDR2 (germline): SQVTM, ANQGSEA. The CDR3 is 12 residues long. The CDR3 spells CSVEDLRDGYTF. The CDR3 DNA reads TGCAGCGTTGAAGATCTCCGGGATGGCTACACCTTC.

The chain carries TRBV18 and TRBJ2-1, with 10 positions matching TRBD2. The CDR3 consists of 14 residues. Trimming removed 2 bases from V and 10 bases from J; junction bases left unmatched: 5. CDR1 is KGHSH and CDR2 is LQKENI in the germline V gene. CDR3: CASSPGTSATEQFF. As DNA, the CDR3 is TGTGCCAGCTCACCAGGGACTAGCGCAACAGAGCAGTTCTTC.

Only a few counts were recorded for this clonotype. The V and J genes are TRBV29-1 and TRBJ1-3, with a tentative D call TRBD1 (5 bases). With 7 bases removed from V and 0 bases from J, the gap between germline ends came to 13 bases. The germline V gene encodes CDR1 SQVTM and CDR2 ANQGSEA. CDR3 length: 14 amino acids. The CDR3: CSAGGDPSGNTIYF. CDR3 nucleotides: TGCAGCGCCGGGGGGGACCCCTCTGGAAACACCATATATTTT.

Ten or more counts support this clonotype. The chain links TRBV6-5 to TRBJ2-5; unclear D gene. This CDR3 contains 14 residues. Germline CDR1 reads MNHEY; CDR2 reads SVGAGI. Between the trimmed V and J ends, which lost 5 bases and 2 bases, there was a span of 12 bases. For the CDR3, the DNA is TGTGCCAGCAGTCCAAGTGCAGGTCAAGAGACCCAGTACTTC. This encodes CASSPSAGQETQYF.

Ten or more counts support this clonotype. The chain employs TRBV12-3 or TRBV12-4 and TRBJ1-2; D is possibly TRBD1 (6 bases). The V gene lost 6 bases and the J gene lost 4 bases, with 12 bases spanning the gap. This CDR3 comprises 13 residues. In nucleotides, the CDR3 is TGTGCCAGCAGCTCAGGAGGGGGCTATGGCTACACCTTC. Protein: CASSSGGGYGYTF.

There are many counts of this clonotype. This chain uses TRBV12-3 or TRBV12-4 with TRBJ2-4; the match to TRBD2 covers 8 bases. V was pared by 4 bases and J by 8 bases, with 4 bases of the junction left unmatched. The CDR3 runs to 13 residues. CDR3 sequence (DNA): TGTGCCAGCAGTTCTAAGCGGGGGTACATTCAGTACTTC. It is translated as CASSSKRGYIQYF.

Only a few counts were recorded for this clonotype. The chain links TRBV29-1 to TRBJ2-7, with D possibly being TRBD1 (6 bases). This CDR3 spans 12 amino acids. Germline CDR1 reads SQVTM; CDR2 reads ANQGSEA. Trimming cost V 3 bases and J 3 bases, with 9 bases left between them. In DNA form, the CDR3 reads TGCAGCGTTGAGGGGGCTAACTACGAGCAGTACTTC. It specifies CSVEGANYEQYF.

The chain links TRBV27 to TRBJ2-7; possible D gene TRBD2, 6 bases. This CDR3 is built from 15 residues. Germline CDR1 MNHEY, CDR2 SMNVEV (reference sequence). V was trimmed by 7 bases and J by 4 bases, leaving 20 bases between them. CDR3 loop: CASTGGGVEVYEQYF. The DNA of the CDR3 is TGTGCCAGCACCGGAGGCGGGGTGGAAGTTTACGAGCAGTACTTC.

The chain is built from TRBV5-1 and TRBJ2-7; 15 nucleotides line up with TRBD2. V dropped 4 bases and J dropped 3; count of bases not matched to a gene: 5. CDR3 size: 16 residues. The germline V gene has CDR1 SGHRS and CDR2 YFSETQ. The CDR3 region has the DNA TGCGCCAGCAGCGTGGGACTAGCGGGGGGAGTCTACGAGCAGTACTTC. As protein: CASSVGLAGGVYEQYF.

This clonotype appeared many times. This chain's CDR3 is CASSLEAAYNEQFF. Written as DNA, the CDR3 is TGTGCCAGCAGTTTAGAGGCGGCCTACAATGAGCAGTTCTTC. The chain uses TRBV12-3 or TRBV12-4 and TRBJ2-1; no reliable D call. The CDR3 is 14 amino acids. The germline V and J ends were trimmed by 1 base and 2 bases, with 6 bases remaining between them.

This clonotype was seen many times. This chain connects TRBV7-8 to TRBJ2-5; 9 bases fit TRBD2. Per germline, CDR1 SGHVS and CDR2 FQNEAQ. The J segment lost 2 bases and the V segment lost 4 bases, leaving 17 bases of the junction unmatched. The CDR3 sequence is 19 residues long. Written as DNA, the CDR3 is TGTGCCAGCAGCTCCCTGGGGGCTAGCGGGGCGCTCGTTCAAGAGACCCAGTACTTC. This codes for CASSSLGASGALVQETQYF.

This clonotype was counted a single time. The rearrangement uses TRBV6-1 and TRBJ2-6; D perhaps matches TRBD1 (6 bases). The germline CDR1 and CDR2 sequences are MNHNS and SASEGT. V lost 6 bases, J lost 2 bases, and 14 bases lay in between. CDR3 length: 16 residues. The CDR3 nucleotides are TGTGCCAGCAGCCATGAAGGGGGTACTGGGGCCAACGTCCTGACTTTC. Translating it yields CASSHEGGTGANVLTF.

This clonotype was seen ten or more times. The V and J genes are TRBV19 and TRBJ1-5; no clear D gene. The CDR3 contains 13 residues. The germline CDR1 and CDR2 sequences are LNHDA and SQIVND (reference sequence). With 4 bases removed from V and 6 bases from J, the gap between germline ends came to 10 bases. CDR3 loop: CASSTIPSQPQHF. Written as DNA, the CDR3 is TGTGCCAGTAGTACCATACCAAGTCAGCCCCAGCATTTT. The entire variable domain, with the rest obtained from reference TRBV19 and TRBJ1-5, is as follows: DGGITQSPKYLFRKEGQNVTLSCEQNLNHDAMYWYRQDPGQGLRLIYYSQIVNDFQKGDIAEGYSVSREKKESFPLTVTSAQKNPTAFYLCASSTIPSQPQHFGDGTRLSIL.

This clonotype appeared many times. The V and J genes are TRBV12-3 or TRBV12-4 and TRBJ2-7, with 7 nucleotides matching TRBD1. After removal of 7 bases from V and 2 bases from J, the junction contained 8 bases not matched to a gene. The CDR3 sequence is 14 residues long. DNA of the CDR3: TGTGCCAGCACAACCCGGGACAGTCCCTACGAGCAGTACTTC. Its translation is CASTTRDSPYEQYF.

This clonotype was recorded many times. The chain carries TRBV12-3 or TRBV12-4 and TRBJ1-6, with a possible D match to TRBD1 (5 bases). V was pared by 6 bases and J by 16 bases, with 13 bases between. The CDR3 is 11 residues long. The CDR3 DNA follows: TGTGCCAGCAGCTCAAGGGGCACGCTCCACTTT. Amino acids: CASSSRGTLHF.

This clonotype was detected ten times or more. This chain connects TRBV2 to TRBJ1-1; no clear D gene. Germline CDR1 is SNHLY and CDR2 is FYNNEI. The V end was cut by 7 bases, the J end by 7 bases, with 10 bases between. The CDR3 contains 11 residues. CDR3 protein: CASNTRIEAFF. In DNA form, the CDR3 reads TGTGCCAGCAATACAAGAATTGAAGCTTTCTTT.

At least ten counts were recorded for this clonotype. V gene TRBV27 combines with J gene TRBJ1-6, with 7 bases lining up with TRBD1. The germline V gene has CDR1 MNHEY and CDR2 SMNVEV (reference sequence). V lost 6 bases and J lost 0; bases outside the gene matches: 5. This CDR3 is built from 16 residues. CDR3 DNA sequence: TGTGCCAGCAGGGACAGGCGCCGCTCCTATAATTCACCCCTCCACTTT. It yields the protein CASRDRRRSYNSPLHF.

This clonotype was observed at least ten times. The chain joins TRBV29-1 to TRBJ1-1; TRBD1 might be the D (5 bases). Trimming took 6 bases from V and 0 from J, leaving 8 bases between them. Per germline, CDR1 SQVTM and CDR2 ANQGSEA. The CDR3 extends over 12 amino acids. This CDR3 reads CSVMGVNTEAFF. The CDR3 coding sequence is TGCAGCGTCATGGGGGTGAACACTGAAGCTTTCTTT. Based on the CDR3 plus reference TRBV29-1 and TRBJ1-1, the full variable domain is SAVISQKPSRDICQRGTSLTIQCQVDSQVTMMFWYRQQPGQSLTLIATANQGSEATYESGFVIDKFPISRPNLTFSTLTVSNMSPEDSSIYLCSVMGVNTEAFFGQGTRLTVV.

This clonotype was picked up many times. The rearrangement joins TRBV7-9 to TRBJ1-1, with 7 nucleotides matching TRBD1. The CDR3 is made up of 17 amino acids. V lost 2 bases and J lost 4; bases outside the gene matches: 13. Germline-derived CDR1 and CDR2 are SEHNR and FQNEAQ (reference sequence). The DNA of the CDR3 is TGTGCCAGCAGCTTATCCCTAAGACAGGGATGGAGCACTGAAGCTTTCTTT. Protein: CASSLSLRQGWSTEAFF.

This clonotype has at least ten counts. The chain links TRBV5-1 to TRBJ1-2, with D perhaps matching TRBD1 (6 bases). This CDR3 contains 15 residues. The ends were cut back, 1 base at V and 2 bases at J, with 12 bases in the middle. Germline values: CDR1 SGHRS, CDR2 YFSETQ. The chain's CDR3 is CASSLTRGSNYGYTF. Here the CDR3 DNA reads TGCGCCAGCAGCTTGACCAGGGGCTCAAACTATGGCTACACCTTC.

The sample holds many counts of this clonotype. The chain combines TRBV3-1 with TRBJ1-2; 7 bases are a match to TRBD1. Germline V CDR1 and CDR2: LGHDT, YNNKEL (reference sequence). The CDR3 covers 13 residues. J gave up 8 bases and V 5 bases, and 8 bases lay outside the gene matches. Written as DNA, the CDR3 is TGTGCCAGCAGCTGGACAGGCTCCGAGGGCTACACCTTC. Protein: CASSWTGSEGYTF.